These 30 T cell receptor beta chains were sequenced from one sample in a study of memory CD4+ T cells and cytomegalovirus serostatus. The sort gate was single viable CD3+CD4+CD8-CD45RO+ cells for memory CD4+ T cells. The method was immunoSEQ multiplex PCR; TCRdb's version includes in-frame clones alone and lacks a portion of them. This sample yields around 53,000 clones, of which 65% to 80% are seen a single time; about 0.86% belongs to the top ten. Source material: memory CD4+ T cells from blood. These receptors were collected from an adult in good health and CMV-seronegative.

The rearrangement uses TRBV18 and TRBJ1-5, with a tentative D call TRBD1 (5 bases). CDR1 KGHSH and CDR2 LQKENI come from the germline V gene. V lost 4 bases to trimming and J lost 2 bases, with 12 bases between them. The CDR3 loop spans 15 amino acids. The CDR3 here is CASSRSGTGNQPQHF. The CDR3 nucleotides are TGTGCCAGCTCACGGAGCGGGACCGGCAATCAGCCCCAGCATTTT.

The chain uses TRBV5-1 and TRBJ1-4; D is undetermined. The CDR3 contains 15 residues. Germline V lookup: CDR1 SGHRS, CDR2 YFSETQ. V lost 4 bases, J lost 0 bases, and 10 bases lay in between. The CDR3 spells CASSPRHATNEKLFF. CDR3 DNA: TGCGCCAGCAGCCCCAGGCATGCAACTAATGAAAAACTGTTTTTT.

The CDR3 loop is CASSQDLDGYSPLHF. CDR3 bases: TGTGCCAGCAGCCAAGATTTGGACGGGTATTCACCCCTCCACTTT. V and J are TRBV4-2 and TRBJ1-6, with D hard to call. V lost 0 bases and J 8 bases, leaving 11 bases between the germline ends. The CDR3 runs 15 residues. CDR1 and CDR2 from the germline V gene are LGHNA and YNFKEQ.

This clone is classed as medium-sized (0.01 to 0.1%). This chain connects TRBV6-6 to TRBJ1-6; D ambiguous. The V end lost 0 bases, the J end lost 8 bases, and 5 bases lay between the germline ends. CDR3 size: 13 residues. CDR1 and CDR2 from the germline V gene are MNHNY and SVGAGI (reference sequence). The CDR3 spells CASSYSIYSPLHF. The CDR3, as DNA: TGTGCCAGCAGTTACTCGATTTATTCACCCCTCCACTTT.

The chain links TRBV2 to TRBJ2-2; perhaps D is TRBD1 or TRBD2 (5 bases each). CDR1 and CDR2 from the germline V gene are SNHLY and FYNNEI. CDR3 length: 14 residues. V lost 4 bases and J lost 6, with 12 bases in between. CDR3 bases: TGTGCCAGCAGTGTGGGGGTGAATGCCGGGGAGCTGTTTTTT. Translation: CASSVGVNAGELFF. Together with reference TRBV2 and TRBJ2-2, the CDR3 gives the full variable domain: EPEVTQTPSHQVTQMGQEVILRCVPISNHLYFYWYRQILGQKVEFLVSFYNNEISEKSEIFDDQFSVERPDGSNFTLKIRSTKLEDSAMYFCASSVGVNAGELFFGEGSRLTVL.

The chain carries TRBV14 and TRBJ2-5; 13 nucleotides match TRBD2. Germline CDR1 is SGHDN and CDR2 is FVKESK. Losses at the gene ends were 5 bases for V and 4 bases for J; bases not matched to a gene: 4. The length of the CDR3 is 15 residues. CDR3 sequence reads: CASSSGLAGVETQYF. The CDR3 DNA sequence: TGTGCCAGCAGCTCTGGACTAGCGGGAGTAGAGACCCAGTACTTC.

This clone was detected once. The chain carries TRBV2 and TRBJ2-7; TRBD2 might be the D (5 bases). The CDR3 runs 14 residues. The germline V gene encodes CDR1 SNHLY and CDR2 FYNNEI. V gave up 3 bases and J gave up 3 bases, with 12 bases separating them. The DNA for the CDR3 is TGTGCCAGCAGTGATGTGGGAGACTTCTACGAGCAGTACTTC. This codes for CASSDVGDFYEQYF.

The V and J genes are TRBV19 and TRBJ1-1; a possible D gene is TRBD1 (5 bases). The CDR3 is 16 residues long. V was shortened by 3 bases and J by 2 bases, with 16 bases between the two germline ends. Germline V gene sequence: CDR1 LNHDA, CDR2 SQIVND (reference sequence). This CDR3 reads CASSIQGRGPNTEAFF. The CDR3 nucleotides read TGTGCCAGTAGTATCCAGGGAAGAGGGCCAAACACTGAAGCTTTCTTT.

This chain uses TRBV19 with TRBJ1-6; TRBD1 matches 7 bases. Per germline, CDR1 LNHDA and CDR2 SQIVND (reference sequence). V lost 7 bases, J lost 9 bases, and 12 bases stayed unmatched. This CDR3 spans 15 amino acids. The CDR3 protein is CASTERQGGFSPLHF. The CDR3 DNA reads as TGTGCCAGTACCGAAAGACAGGGAGGGTTTTCACCCCTCCACTTT.

The chain employs TRBV16 and TRBJ2-2, with 7 bases matching TRBD1. Losses at the gene ends were 6 bases for V and 6 bases for J; bases not matched to a gene: 7. The germline V gene encodes CDR1 KGHSY and CDR2 FQNENV. The CDR3 extends over 14 amino acids. Here the CDR3 reads CASSQTGDPGELFF. Here the CDR3 DNA reads TGTGCCAGCAGTCAAACAGGGGACCCCGGGGAGCTGTTTTTT.

The V and J genes are TRBV5-1 and TRBJ2-7, with 9 bases aligning to TRBD1. CDR1 SGHRS and CDR2 YFSETQ come from the germline V gene. The V segment lost 4 bases and the J segment 9 bases; nucleotides outside the gene matches: 11. The CDR3 is 14 amino acids. As DNA, the CDR3 is TGCGCCAGCAGCGTCCGGGACAGGGATAGTGTGCAGTACTTC. As protein: CASSVRDRDSVQYF.

J is TRBJ2-1 and V is TRBV14; 7 bases match TRBD1. This CDR3 is built from 15 residues. Germline CDR1 and CDR2: SGHDN and FVKESK. The junction had 6 bases not matched to a gene; V was cut back by 2 bases and J by 5 bases. The DNA of the CDR3 is TGTGCCAGCAGCCAAAACAGGGGTCGGAACAATGAGCAGTTCTTC. Its protein product is CASSQNRGRNNEQFF.

The V call is TRBV12-5, the J call TRBJ1-2; D is unresolved. This CDR3 is 12 amino acids long. Germline V lookup: CDR1 LGHNT, CDR2 FRNRAP. The ends were cut back, 6 bases at V and 5 bases at J, with 10 bases in the middle. DNA for the CDR3: TGTGCTAGTGGCTATGGGAGTTATGGCTACACCTTC. Amino acid sequence: CASGYGSYGYTF.

The chain employs TRBV9 and TRBJ2-3, with 9 positions matching TRBD2. The V and J ends lost 4 bases and 0 bases, in that order; junction bases with no gene match: 3. This CDR3 is built from 15 residues. Germline lookup yields CDR1 SGDLS and CDR2 YYNGEE. CDR3 region: CASSLSGGSTDTQYF. DNA for the CDR3: TGTGCCAGCAGCCTTAGCGGGGGAAGCACAGATACGCAGTATTTT.

The chain links TRBV11-1 to TRBJ2-3; the D is unclear. This CDR3 is 11 amino acids long. V lost 4 bases and J 6 bases, leaving 5 bases between the germline ends. In germline, CDR1 is SGHAT, CDR2 FQDESV (reference sequence). CDR3 nucleotides: TGTGCCAGCAGCTCCTTGGATACGCAGTATTTT. As protein: CASSSLDTQYF.

The chain recombines TRBV11-2 with TRBJ1-1; tentatively, D is TRBD1 (5 bases). Germline V gene sequence: CDR1 SGHAT, CDR2 FQNNGV. V was trimmed by 7 bases and J by 1 base, leaving 13 bases between them. The CDR3 runs to 14 residues. The CDR3 bases are TGTGCCAGCACCCCGGGGGGGGAGAACACTGAAGCTTTCTTT. It yields the protein CASTPGGENTEAFF.

The rearrangement joins TRBV18 to TRBJ2-5; D gene uncertain. V gave up 6 bases and J gave up 2 bases, with 19 bases separating them. In germline, CDR1 is KGHSH, CDR2 LQKENI. This CDR3 is built from 16 residues. CDR3 amino acids: CASSPPTTIGQETQYF. CDR3 coding DNA: TGTGCCAGCTCTCCCCCTACTACAATTGGGCAAGAGACCCAGTACTTC.

This clone was picked up a small number of times. V and J are TRBV19 and TRBJ1-2; D is uncertain. This CDR3 has 18 amino acids. V was cut by 0 bases and J by 0 bases, with 17 bases left in between. CDR1 is LNHDA and CDR2 is SQIVND in the germline V gene (reference sequence). The CDR3 DNA follows: TGTGCCAGTAGTATAGATGCCAGTCGCCGTTTCTCTAACTATGGCTACACCTTC. Amino acid sequence: CASSIDASRRFSNYGYTF. The complete variable domain, with remaining parts taken from reference TRBV19 and TRBJ1-2, reads DGGITQSPKYLFRKEGQNVTLSCEQNLNHDAMYWYRQDPGQGLRLIYYSQIVNDFQKGDIAEGYSVSREKKESFPLTVTSAQKNPTAFYLCASSIDASRRFSNYGYTFGSGTRLTVV.

The rearrangement uses TRBV11-1 and TRBJ1-2; a possible D gene is TRBD1 (5 bases). This CDR3 is 15 amino acids long. The V gene's germline CDR1 is SGHAT and CDR2 FQDESV (reference sequence). V was trimmed by 4 bases and J by 7 bases, leaving 19 bases between them. In DNA form, the CDR3 reads TGTGCCAGCAGCTCGCGATCCGGGGGATCTGTTGGCTACACCTTC. Protein product: CASSSRSGGSVGYTF.

The chain carries TRBV27 and TRBJ1-2, with D perhaps matching TRBD1 (5 bases). Germline loops: CDR1 MNHEY, CDR2 SMNVEV (reference sequence). This CDR3 spans 14 amino acids. The germline V and J ends were trimmed by 0 bases and 4 bases, with 9 bases remaining between them. This CDR3 is CASSLSGQGYGYTF. For the CDR3, the DNA is TGTGCCAGCAGTTTATCTGGGCAGGGCTATGGCTACACCTTC.

This rearrangement joins TRBV7-2 to TRBJ2-3; TRBD2 matches at 12 bases. J was trimmed by 2 bases and V by 3 bases; bases with no gene match: 3. Germline CDR1 and CDR2: SGHTA and FQGNSA. The CDR3 length is 16 residues. CDR3 residues: CASSFTSGGHTDTQYF. In DNA, the CDR3 is TGTGCCAGCAGCTTTACTAGCGGGGGGCACACAGATACGCAGTATTTT.

The chain employs TRBV7-2 and TRBJ2-3; D gene uncertain. CDR1 SGHTA and CDR2 FQGNSA come from the germline V gene. V shed 1 base and J shed 3 bases, with 5 bases lying between them. The CDR3 spans 13 residues. The CDR3 loop reads CASSLDWTDTQYF. In DNA form, the CDR3 reads TGTGCCAGCAGCTTAGACTGGACAGATACGCAGTATTTT.

The gene calls are TRBV2 and TRBJ2-5, with 13 nucleotides matching TRBD2. CDR3 length: 18 residues. Germline values: CDR1 SNHLY, CDR2 FYNNEI. After removal of 0 bases from V and 4 bases from J, the junction contained 8 bases not matched to a gene. The CDR3 loop reads CASSEAQTSGGMGETQYF. The CDR3, as DNA: TGTGCCAGCAGTGAAGCGCAGACTAGCGGGGGGATGGGAGAGACCCAGTACTTC.

The rearrangement uses TRBV19 and TRBJ1-2; tentatively, D is TRBD1 (5 bases). The V gene lost 0 bases and the J gene lost 8 bases, with 16 bases spanning the gap. Germline-derived CDR1 and CDR2 are LNHDA and SQIVND (reference sequence). The CDR3 is 15 amino acids. The CDR3 DNA is TGTGCCAGTAGTATAGAACGGGGCCCAGCCTGGGGCTACACCTTC. Translated, it gives CASSIERGPAWGYTF. Full variable domain (rest looked up from reference TRBV19 and TRBJ1-2): DGGITQSPKYLFRKEGQNVTLSCEQNLNHDAMYWYRQDPGQGLRLIYYSQIVNDFQKGDIAEGYSVSREKKESFPLTVTSAQKNPTAFYLCASSIERGPAWGYTFGSGTRLTVV.

V is TRBV19 and J is TRBJ2-3; D not resolved. Looked up from germline, CDR1 is LNHDA and CDR2 is SQIVND (reference sequence). The CDR3 totals 15 residues. With 5 bases removed from V and 3 bases from J, the gap between germline ends came to 15 bases. CDR3 sequence: CASSPRRHETDTQYF. The CDR3 bases are TGTGCCAGTAGTCCGCGCCGCCACGAAACAGATACGCAGTATTTT.

The chain has TRBV10-3 and TRBJ1-1; maybe TRBD1 (6 bases). This CDR3 has 13 residues. Trimming shortened V by 11 bases and J by 3 bases, and 16 bases separated the two germline ends. The germline gives CDR1 ENHRY, CDR2 SYGVKD. CDR3 in amino acids: CAGSRGSDTEAFF. CDR3 bases: TGTGCCGGAAGCAGGGGTTCGGACACTGAAGCTTTCTTT.

V and J are TRBV18 and TRBJ2-7; 8 bases agree with TRBD2. Germline V gene lookup returns CDR1 KGHSH and CDR2 LQKENI. J gave up 1 base and V 1 base, and 6 bases lay outside the gene matches. The CDR3 has 16 residues. The CDR3 DNA follows: TGTGCCAGCTCACCACTAAGGCTAGCGGGTTCCTACGAGCAGTACTTC. Its protein product is CASSPLRLAGSYEQYF. Drawing the rest from reference TRBV18 and TRBJ2-7, the complete variable domain is NAGVMQNPRHLVRRRGQEARLRCSPMKGHSHVYWYRQLPEEGLKFMVYLQKENIIDESGMPKERFSAEFPKEGPSILRIQQVVRGDSAAYFCASSPLRLAGSYEQYFGPGTRLTVT.

As for this clone: The junction shows a germline mismatch at one end, possibly a read error. The CDR3 is CASSPRESTGTQYF. The DNA of the CDR3 is TGTGCCAGCAGTCCTCGGGAGAGCACAGGTACGCAGTATTTT. The chain links TRBV9 to TRBJ2-3; TRBD2 is a possible D gene (6 bases). Germline lookup yields CDR1 SGDLS and CDR2 YYNGEE. CDR3 length: 14 amino acids.

This clone was picked up a small number of times. The V and J genes are TRBV28 and TRBJ2-7; D unclear. Trimming removed 2 bases from V and 6 bases from J, with 8 bases in between. This CDR3 spans 12 amino acids. Germline values: CDR1 MDHEN, CDR2 SYDVKM. This CDR3 is CASSLSKSEQYF. The CDR3 nucleotides are TGTGCCAGCAGTTTAAGCAAATCCGAGCAGTACTTC.

This clone has a single count. V usage is TRBV19 and J usage is TRBJ1-5; D possibly corresponds to TRBD1 (5 bases). V lost 4 bases and J lost 2, with 21 bases in between. The length of the CDR3 is 18 residues. Germline loops: CDR1 LNHDA, CDR2 SQIVND (reference sequence). The CDR3 protein is CASSTAGIGTGGNQPQHF. In nucleotides, the CDR3 is TGTGCCAGTAGTACAGCCGGAATAGGAACGGGGGGCAATCAGCCCCAGCATTTT.